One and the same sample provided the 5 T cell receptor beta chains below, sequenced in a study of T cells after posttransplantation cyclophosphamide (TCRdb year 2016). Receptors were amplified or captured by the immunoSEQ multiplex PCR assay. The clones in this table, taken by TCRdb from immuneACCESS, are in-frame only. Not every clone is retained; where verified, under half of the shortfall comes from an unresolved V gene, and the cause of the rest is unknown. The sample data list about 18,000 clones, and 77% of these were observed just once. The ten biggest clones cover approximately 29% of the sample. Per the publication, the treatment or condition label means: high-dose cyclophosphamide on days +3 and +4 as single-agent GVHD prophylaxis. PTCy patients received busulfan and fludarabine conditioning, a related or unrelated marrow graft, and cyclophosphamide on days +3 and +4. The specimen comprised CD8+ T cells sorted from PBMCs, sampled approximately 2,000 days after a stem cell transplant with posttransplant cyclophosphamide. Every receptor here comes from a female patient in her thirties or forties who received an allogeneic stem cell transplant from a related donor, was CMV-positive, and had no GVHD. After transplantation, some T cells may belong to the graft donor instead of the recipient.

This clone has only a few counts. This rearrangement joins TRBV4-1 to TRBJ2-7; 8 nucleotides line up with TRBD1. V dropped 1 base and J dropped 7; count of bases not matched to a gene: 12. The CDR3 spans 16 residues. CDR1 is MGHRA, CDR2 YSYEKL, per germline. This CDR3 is CASSQGMTGDAGEQYF. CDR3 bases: TGCGCCAGCAGCCAAGGGATGACAGGGGACGCCGGAGAGCAGTACTTC.

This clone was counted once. The CDR3 bases are TGTGCCAGCAGTTTAGTCGGACAGGGACAAGAGACCCAGTACTTC. Protein sequence: CASSLVGQGQETQYF. This chain connects TRBV28 to TRBJ2-5, with TRBD1 matching 8 bases. Germline CDR1 and CDR2: MDHEN and SYDVKM. This CDR3 region has 15 residues. The V and J ends lost 2 bases and 2 bases, in that order; junction bases with no gene match: 4.

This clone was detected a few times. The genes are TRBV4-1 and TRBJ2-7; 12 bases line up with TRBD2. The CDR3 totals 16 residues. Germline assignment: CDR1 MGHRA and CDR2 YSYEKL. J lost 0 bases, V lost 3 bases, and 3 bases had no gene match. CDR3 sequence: CASSQGTSGYSYEQYF. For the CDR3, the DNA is TGCGCCAGCAGCCAGGGGACTAGCGGGTACTCCTACGAGCAGTACTTC.

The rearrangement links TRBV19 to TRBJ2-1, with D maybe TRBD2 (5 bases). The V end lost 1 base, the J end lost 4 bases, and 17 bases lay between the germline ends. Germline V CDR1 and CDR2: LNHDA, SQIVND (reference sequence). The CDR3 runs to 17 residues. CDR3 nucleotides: TGTGCCAGTAGTATAGGACCCCCAATGCGGGTATACAATGAGCAGTTCTTC. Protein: CASSIGPPMRVYNEQFF. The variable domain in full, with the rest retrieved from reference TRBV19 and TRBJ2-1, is DGGITQSPKYLFRKEGQNVTLSCEQNLNHDAMYWYRQDPGQGLRLIYYSQIVNDFQKGDIAEGYSVSREKKESFPLTVTSAQKNPTAFYLCASSIGPPMRVYNEQFFGPGTRLTVL.

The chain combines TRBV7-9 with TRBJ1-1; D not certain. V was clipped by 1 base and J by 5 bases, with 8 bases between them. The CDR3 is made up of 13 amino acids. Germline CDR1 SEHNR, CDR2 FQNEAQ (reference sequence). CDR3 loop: CASSLVRGTEAFF. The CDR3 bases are TGTGCCAGCAGCTTAGTTCGCGGTACTGAAGCTTTCTTT.